This entry features one T cell receptor beta chain sequence. The antigen remains undetermined. These data come from a study of vaccination effects on CD4 cells after COVID-19. On the study more broadly: Culturing of under 2.5 million PBMC per well took place with approximately 9.3 IU/ml IL-2 and 9.5 to 10 ug/ml peptides.

Trimming cost V 7 bases and J 5 bases, with 11 bases left between them. The germline CDR1 and CDR2 sequences are SQVTM and ANQGSEA. The CDR3 extends over 11 amino acids. Study outcomes and limitations: Clones induced by infection and by vaccine showed marked clonal contraction late after vaccination. Healthy vaccinees showed cross-reactivity with common cold coronaviruses in only 1 of 255 vaccine-induced clones.

Profiling relied on immunoSEQ multiplex PCR, and the TCRdb table lists in-frame clones only, not all of them. The table lists tens of thousands of clones, 65% to 80% of them singletons. Following an approximately eleven-day culture, CD4+ T cells were purified. Participants completed two doses of the BNT162b2 or mRNA-1273 vaccine. Days 3 and 7 were when half the medium was replaced with IL-2 medium. J is TRBJ2-5 and V is TRBV29-1; D possibly corresponds to TRBD2 (5 bases). This receptor was identified in a human donor who received a COVID-19 vaccine. The starting material was CD4+ T cells from PBMCs cultured without peptide, obtained after COVID-19 vaccination. CDR3: CSARGLETQYF. CDR3 sequence (DNA): TGCAGCGCGCGCGGGCTTGAGACCCAGTACTTC.